This T cell receptor beta chain is drawn from a study of T cells in localized non-small cell lung cancer. Points from the study as a whole: A higher density of T cells in blood coincided with extended overall survival. Since sequencing was restricted to only one region of the tumor, intratumor heterogeneity remains a possibility. Of the top 100 tumor clones, median around 60 were in adjacent lung, 25 to 35 among its top 100.

The assay was immunoSEQ multiplex PCR, and TCRdb's table has in-frame clones only and misses some. The table includes 35,000 or so clones, roughly 87% detected once. Trimming removed 4 bases at V and 4 bases at J, with 2 bases between. CDR1 and CDR2 from the germline V gene are SEHNR and FQNEAQ (reference sequence). This CDR3 is 11 amino acids long. Note on this clone: The antigen is not known.

This chain links TRBV7-9 with TRBJ1-3; D is uncertain. The receptor's source is a woman aged 40-70 years with stage I lung adenocarcinoma. Sequencing was performed on peripheral blood, taken before any cancer treatment. CDR3 DNA sequence: TGTGCCAGCAGCTCCGGAAACACCATATATTTT. It codes for CASSSGNTIYF.